The entry below gives a single T cell receptor (beta chain) sequence along with its context. What it recognizes is unknown. One junction end disagrees with the germline gene, perhaps due to a read error. This specimen includes other DNA sequences encoding the same CDR3. The PCR contained 60 Vbeta and 13 Jbeta primers. Generated by immunoSEQ multiplex PCR, the TCRdb table keeps only in-frame clones and is missing some. This sample yields over 250,000 clones, of which about nine tenths are seen a single time; roughly 4% belongs to the top ten. The sample comes from a study of cytomegalovirus exposure and HLA in healthy donors. CDR3 length equals 14 residues. Germline CDR1 and CDR2: MNHNY and SVGAGI (reference sequence). General observations from the study: Most TCR sequences were rare, but some public TCRs occurred in many donors. In a later analysis, a missense DCLRE1C variant was linked to TCR beta V- and J-gene trimming. Earlier analysis yielded a pattern in which most TCR beta V segments were productive about 90% or about 30% of the time.

Sample: PBMCs. This TCR was recovered from a man aged 40-49 years in good health and CMV-seropositive. The chain employs TRBV6-6 and TRBJ2-7; D is ambiguous. CDR3 coding DNA: TGTGCCAGCAGGGATCTAGAGAGCTCCTATGAGCAGTACTTC. Amino acids: CASRDLESSYEQYF.